These T cell receptor beta chains were read from a single sample in a study of control samples from healthy donors and cancer patients. The protocol was immunoSEQ multiplex PCR, while the TCRdb copy is restricted to in-frame clones and leaves out a portion. The sample holds approximately 180,000 clones, more than 85% seen once. The sample was blood. The receptors here all came from a woman aged 40 to 50 in good health. Each CDR3 is given with its conserved first and last residue. The D gene is left open where the match is weak. Size values are once, few and many counts, or a class for expanded clones, and some rows have none.

cdr3_nt cdr3_aa j_call clone_size d_call v_call
TGTGCCAGCAGCTTAAGGCAAGCGGGGGGAGAGACCCAGTACTTC CASSLRQAGGETQYF TRBJ2-5 - TRBD2 TRBV5-4
TGTGCCAGCAGTTTAAGGGATTACTATGGCTACACCTTC CASSLRDYYGYTF TRBJ1-2 - - TRBV6-2/TRBV6-3
TGTGCCAGCTCGAGCCGGGTGGGAAACACCATATATTTT CASSSRVGNTIYF TRBJ1-3 - - TRBV9
TGCGCCAGCAGCGTGCAGGGGGCCGGGAACACTGAAGCTTTCTTT CASSVQGAGNTEAFF TRBJ1-1 - TRBD1 TRBV5-1
TGTGCCAGCAGACCGTTAGGGGGGGTGGAAAGCCAGTTCTTC CASRPLGGVESQFF TRBJ2-1 - - TRBV2
TGTGCCAGCAGCTTAGGGGGGGGGTCCGGTGAGCAGTTCTTC CASSLGGGSGEQFF TRBJ2-1 - TRBD2 TRBV7-7
TGTGCCAGCCGAAATACCCCTGGGACTGAAGCTTTCTTT CASRNTPGTEAFF TRBJ1-1 - - TRBV6-5
TGTGCCAGCAGTTTATGGGGGCCAGATACGCAGTATTTT CASSLWGPDTQYF TRBJ2-3 - - TRBV27
TGTGCCAGCAGTGAAGTCGCCGGGTATAGCAATCAGCCCCAGCATTTT CASSEVAGYSNQPQHF TRBJ1-5 - - TRBV2
TGTGCCAGCAGGCCAACAGGGTCAACTAATGAAAAACTGTTTTTT CASRPTGSTNEKLFF TRBJ1-4 - - TRBV6-6
TGTGCCAGCAAGGGGTGGACAGGGCTTGATTCACCCCTCCACTTT CASKGWTGLDSPLHF TRBJ1-6 few TRBD1 TRBV2
TGTGCCAGCAGTGAGCTTACACACCAGTACTTC CASSELTHQYF TRBJ2-5 - - TRBV2
TGTGCCAGCAGCGTGCAGGATAATGAGCAGTTCTTC CASSVQDNEQFF TRBJ2-1 - - TRBV5-6
TGCGCCAGCAGCCAAGAAACGGCAGGGCCATATGGCTACACCTTC CASSQETAGPYGYTF TRBJ1-2 - - TRBV4-1
TGTGCCAGCAGGGGACAAACTGGCTACACCTTC CASRGQTGYTF TRBJ1-2 once - TRBV2
TGTGCCAGCAGTATTCAGGCCAACACTGAAGCTTTCTTT CASSIQANTEAFF TRBJ1-1 - - TRBV6-5
TGTGCCAGCAGCAAAGATGGAAATCAGCCCCAGCATTTT CASSKDGNQPQHF TRBJ1-5 - - TRBV5-4
TGTGCCAGCAGCCCTCGGGACGGACTGAATGAGCAGTTCTTC CASSPRDGLNEQFF TRBJ2-1 - - TRBV3-1/TRBV3-2
TGCGCCAGCAGCCTTAGGGGAGGCGATACGCAGTATTTT CASSLRGGDTQYF TRBJ2-3 - - TRBV5-1
TGTGCCAGCAGTCCCGGACAGGGGACCTACGAGCAGTACTTC CASSPGQGTYEQYF TRBJ2-7 - TRBD1 TRBV6-5
TGTGCCAGAAGCTTGATTATTTCGGGGGCGGGGGCCTTCTACAATGAGCAGTTCTTC CARSLIISGAGAFYNEQFF TRBJ2-1 - - TRBV5-3
TGTGCCAGCTCACTGGACAGATCAGCCAAAAACATTCAGTACTTC CASSLDRSAKNIQYF TRBJ2-4 - - TRBV18
TGCGCCAGCAGACTCCTGACAGGCTACGAGCAGTACTTC CASRLLTGYEQYF TRBJ2-7 - - TRBV5-1
TGTGCCAGCGGGACCGGGGGCGACAACGAGCAGTACTTC CASGTGGDNEQYF TRBJ2-7 - - TRBV2
TGTGCCAGCAGTACCCACAGCTATAACTATGGCTACACCTTC CASSTHSYNYGYTF TRBJ1-2 - - TRBV6-2/TRBV6-3
TGTGCCAGCAGCCCGCCGGGACTAGCGGCGGGCGAGCAGTTCTTC CASSPPGLAAGEQFF TRBJ2-1 - TRBD2 TRBV7-9
TGCAGTGCTCTCGGGGGGCCCGGGCAGTTCTTC CSALGGPGQFF TRBJ2-1 - - TRBV20-1
TGTGCTAGTTACCAGGATAATGAAAAACTGTTTTTT CASYQDNEKLFF TRBJ1-4 once - TRBV12-5
TGTGCCAGTAGGGAGCAGGGGGCCGCGAACACCGGGGAGCTGTTTTTT CASREQGAANTGELFF TRBJ2-2 - TRBD1 TRBV19
TGTGCCAGCAGGATCAGGGGTCAAAGCACAGATACGCAGTATTTT CASRIRGQSTDTQYF TRBJ2-3 - - TRBV2
TGTGCCATCAGCGGGACTAGCGGCCGTGGTGAGCAGTTCTTC CAISGTSGRGEQFF TRBJ2-1 - TRBD2 TRBV10-3
TGTGCCAGCTCACCAGATAGAAATCAGCCCCAGCATTTT CASSPDRNQPQHF TRBJ1-5 few - TRBV18
TGTGCCAGCAGCTTAGCTTCAGGGTCGGGTCAGCCCCAGCATTTT CASSLASGSGQPQHF TRBJ1-5 once - TRBV7-2
TGTGCCAGTAGTATGGGGCAGGGGGCACCTTCCTATGGCTACACCTTC CASSMGQGAPSYGYTF TRBJ1-2 - TRBD1 TRBV19
TGTGCCACCAGTGACCCGACAGGCACTGAAGCTTTCTTT CATSDPTGTEAFF TRBJ1-1 - - TRBV24-1
TGTGCCAGCAGTTACGGCGCCGACAGAGACACTGAAGCTTTCTTT CASSYGADRDTEAFF TRBJ1-1 - - TRBV6-5
TGTGCCAGCAGCTCCATCCGGGACAGCATACTGCAGTACTTC CASSSIRDSILQYF TRBJ2-7 - TRBD1 TRBV7-9
TGTGCCAGCAGTCTCAGCGGGGGGGCCTCTGAGACCCAGTACTTC CASSLSGGASETQYF TRBJ2-5 once TRBD2 TRBV27
TGTGCCAGCAGCACACAGGGACAGGGACAAAATGAAAAACTGTTTTTT CASSTQGQGQNEKLFF TRBJ1-4 few TRBD1 TRBV5-5
TGTGCCAGCAGCTTAGATGGGACAGGGGGTACTGGCTACACCTTC CASSLDGTGGTGYTF TRBJ1-2 - TRBD1 TRBV7-3
TGTGCCAGCAGCCAGGGGGGCGGGGCGGATACGCAGTATTTT CASSQGGGADTQYF TRBJ2-3 - - TRBV3-1/TRBV3-2
TGTGCCAGCAGCTGGACAGACTACGAGCAGTACTTC CASSWTDYEQYF TRBJ2-7 - - TRBV3-1/TRBV3-2
TGTGCCAGTAGTATAACCTTGGCTAATGAAAAACTGTTTTTT CASSITLANEKLFF TRBJ1-4 - - TRBV19
TGTGCCAGCAGCTTAGCGGACAGGGATCTATACACCATATATTTT CASSLADRDLYTIYF TRBJ1-3 - TRBD1 TRBV11-2
TGTGCCAGCAGTTACAGGGACAGGGGGACGGGTGCTTTCTTT CASSYRDRGTGAFF TRBJ1-1 - TRBD1 TRBV6-5
TGCGCCAGCAGCCAAGGATTCTTCCGGCTAGCGGGGTTCGAGCAGTACTTC CASSQGFFRLAGFEQYF TRBJ2-7 - TRBD2 TRBV4-1
TGTGCCAGCAGTGACTCAGGGACTAATGAAAAACTGTTTTTT CASSDSGTNEKLFF TRBJ1-4 - - TRBV6-5
TGTGCCAGCAGTCCCTTAATTCCTGAAGCTTTCTTT CASSPLIPEAFF TRBJ1-1 - - TRBV12-3/TRBV12-4
TGTGCCAGCAGTTACTCCGGGACGCGGGAGCCCCAGCATTTT CASSYSGTREPQHF TRBJ1-5 - - TRBV6-5
TGTGCCAGCAGCCTTGATGCCGGGACAGGCTCCGAAAAACTGTTTTTT CASSLDAGTGSEKLFF TRBJ1-4 - TRBD1 TRBV4-2
TGTGCCAGCAGTGTAGACAGGGTATTGGGTAATTCACCCCTCCACTTT CASSVDRVLGNSPLHF TRBJ1-6 once TRBD1 TRBV6-6
TGTGCCAGCACCCCCGGGGGCAGCCGGACTAACTATGGCTACACCTTC CASTPGGSRTNYGYTF TRBJ1-2 - - TRBV5-4
TGTGCCAGCAGTGATTGGACACCAAACACTGAAGCTTTCTTT CASSDWTPNTEAFF TRBJ1-1 - - TRBV6-1
TGTGCCAGCAGCTCCGAGGGGTGGGCGCCAAAGTACTTC CASSSEGWAPKYF TRBJ2-4 - - TRBV11-2
TGTGCCAGCAGCGTAGAGACAGACTACGAGCAGTACTTC CASSVETDYEQYF TRBJ2-7 - - TRBV9
TGTGCCAGCAGCCCCCTATCTGGGGGTAATCAGCCCCAGCATTTT CASSPLSGGNQPQHF TRBJ1-5 - - TRBV7-6
TGTGCCAGCAGCCGGACCCTGAACACTGAAGCTTTCTTT CASSRTLNTEAFF TRBJ1-1 - - TRBV3-1/TRBV3-2
TGTGCCAGCAGTTTAGTAGGATCGAACACTGAAGCTTTCTTT CASSLVGSNTEAFF TRBJ1-1 - - TRBV28
TGTGCCAGCAGGACCGACAGGGTGAACACTGAAGCTTTCTTT CASRTDRVNTEAFF TRBJ1-1 - TRBD1 TRBV6-6
TGTGCCAGCGAGGGCAGGGTGTTAAATGGCTACACCTTC CASEGRVLNGYTF TRBJ1-2 - - TRBV6-5